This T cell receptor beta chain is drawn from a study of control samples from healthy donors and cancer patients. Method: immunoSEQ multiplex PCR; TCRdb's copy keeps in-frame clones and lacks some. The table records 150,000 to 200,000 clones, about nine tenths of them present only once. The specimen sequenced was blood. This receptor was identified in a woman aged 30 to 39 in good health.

The CDR3 nucleotides are TGTGCCAGCAGCTTATTACCGGGGGGCTCCTACAATGAGCAGTTCTTC. Its translation: CASSLLPGGSYNEQFF. This rearrangement joins TRBV7-7 to TRBJ2-1; 7 bases agree with TRBD2. V was pared by 2 bases and J by 0 bases, with 4 bases of the junction left unmatched. The CDR3 is 16 residues long. Per germline, CDR1 SSHAT and CDR2 FNYEAQ (reference sequence).